Listed here is a single TCR beta chain. V shed 4 bases and J shed 1 base, with 9 bases lying between them. CDR1 is SGHRS, CDR2 YFSETQ, per germline. CDR3 length: 14 residues. In the original processing: The assay estimated nucleated cells by amplifying reference gene primers. Libraries were prepared by immunoSEQ multiplex PCR; TCRdb keeps only in-frame clonotypes and omits some of them. V, J and clone size are those of that table, while D and trimming were read from the DNA. The repertoire has under 150,000 clones, 70% to 90% of them found once; the top ten carry more than 1%. Participant age was roughly 18 to 90 years, and participants resided in 24 US areas. The record originates from a study of blood T cell repertoires in COVID-19. Overall study: Samples taken during acute and convalescent COVID-19 were collected in the United States, Italy and Spain. Nucleic acid was either cDNA or gDNA, and it came from T cells, B-cell-depleted T cells, or PBMCs.

This sequence joins TRBV5-1 and TRBJ2-1; D possibly corresponds to TRBD2 (6 bases). This sequence originates from a woman aged 25 to 45 with acute COVID-19. Input material: PBMCs or T cells enriched from blood (not recorded which). CDR3 coding DNA: TGCGCCAGCAGCGGCGGGACTTCCTACAATGAGCAGTTCTTC. Translated, it gives CASSGGTSYNEQFF.